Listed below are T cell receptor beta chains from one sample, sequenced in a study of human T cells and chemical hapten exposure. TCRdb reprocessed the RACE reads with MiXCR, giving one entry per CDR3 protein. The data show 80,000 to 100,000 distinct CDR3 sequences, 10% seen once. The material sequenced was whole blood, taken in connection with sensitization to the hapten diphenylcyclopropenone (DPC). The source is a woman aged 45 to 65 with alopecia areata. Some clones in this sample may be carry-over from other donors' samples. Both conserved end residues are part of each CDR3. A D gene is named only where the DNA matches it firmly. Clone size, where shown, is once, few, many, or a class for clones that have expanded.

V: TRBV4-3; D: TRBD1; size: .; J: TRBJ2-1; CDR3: CASTPGQGGEQFF; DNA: TGCGCCAGCACTCCGGGACAGGGAGGTGAGCAGTTCTTC
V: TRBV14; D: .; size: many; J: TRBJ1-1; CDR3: CASSQESRTAREAFF; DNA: TGTGCCAGCAGCCAAGAGTCCAGGACAGCCCGTGAAGCTTTCTTT
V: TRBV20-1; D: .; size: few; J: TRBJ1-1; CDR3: CSARENTEAFF; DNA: TGCAGTGCTAGAGAAAACACTGAAGCTTTCTTT
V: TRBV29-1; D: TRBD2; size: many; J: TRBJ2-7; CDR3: CSVEGLGLAGAYEQYF; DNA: TGCAGCGTTGAAGGGTTGGGGCTAGCGGGCGCCTACGAGCAGTACTTC
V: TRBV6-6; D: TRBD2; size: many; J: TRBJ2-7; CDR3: CASNRAGISYEQYF; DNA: TGTGCCAGCAATAGAGCGGGAATTTCCTACGAGCAGTACTTC
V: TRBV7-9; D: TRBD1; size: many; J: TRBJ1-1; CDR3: CASSPTGGENTEAFF; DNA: TGTGCCAGCAGCCCGACAGGGGGCGAAAACACTGAAGCTTTCTTT
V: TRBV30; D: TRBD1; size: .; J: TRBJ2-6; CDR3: CAWSSQDRTIFSGANVLTF; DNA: TGTGCCTGGAGCTCTCAGGACAGGACGATATTCTCTGGGGCCAACGTCCTGACTTTC
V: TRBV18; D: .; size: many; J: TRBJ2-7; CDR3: CASSPTVGSYEQYF; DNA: TGTGCCAGCTCACCGACAGTGGGCAGCTACGAGCAGTACTTC
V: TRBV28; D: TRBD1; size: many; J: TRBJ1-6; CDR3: CASDRGPDSPLHF; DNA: TGTGCCAGTGACAGGGGACCCGATTCACCCCTCCACTTT
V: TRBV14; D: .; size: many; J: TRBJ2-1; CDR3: CASSQELGIGSDEQFF; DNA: TGTGCCAGCAGCCAAGAACTAGGCATAGGGTCCGATGAGCAGTTCTTC
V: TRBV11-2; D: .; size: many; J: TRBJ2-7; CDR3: CASSLISVGSYEQYF; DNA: TGTGCCAGCAGCTTAATCAGCGTGGGCTCCTACGAGCAGTACTTC